Sequencing of this TCR beta chain was carried out in a study of blood T cell repertoires in COVID-19. TCRdb's table, derived via immunoSEQ multiplex PCR, lists solely in-frame clones and lacks some. The sample has about 440,000 clones, about 91% seen once. J lost 12 bases, V lost 8 bases, and 4 bases had no gene match. This CDR3 contains 10 residues. The germline V gene has CDR1 LNHDA and CDR2 SQIVND (reference sequence). The sequenced material came from peripheral blood. This receptor was identified in a woman aged 45-60 years with COVID-19, enrolled during active disease. V gene TRBV19 combines with J gene TRBJ2-1, with TRBD2 matching over 7 bases. The CDR3 nucleotides are TGTGCCAGTGGAGCGGGGACGCAGTTCTTC. Translated: CASGAGTQFF. The whole variable domain, remainder taken from reference TRBV19 and TRBJ2-1, is DGGITQSPKYLFRKEGQNVTLSCEQNLNHDAMYWYRQDPGQGLRLIYYSQIVNDFQKGDIAEGYSVSREKKESFPLTVTSAQKNPTAFYLCASGAGTQFFGPGTRLTVL.